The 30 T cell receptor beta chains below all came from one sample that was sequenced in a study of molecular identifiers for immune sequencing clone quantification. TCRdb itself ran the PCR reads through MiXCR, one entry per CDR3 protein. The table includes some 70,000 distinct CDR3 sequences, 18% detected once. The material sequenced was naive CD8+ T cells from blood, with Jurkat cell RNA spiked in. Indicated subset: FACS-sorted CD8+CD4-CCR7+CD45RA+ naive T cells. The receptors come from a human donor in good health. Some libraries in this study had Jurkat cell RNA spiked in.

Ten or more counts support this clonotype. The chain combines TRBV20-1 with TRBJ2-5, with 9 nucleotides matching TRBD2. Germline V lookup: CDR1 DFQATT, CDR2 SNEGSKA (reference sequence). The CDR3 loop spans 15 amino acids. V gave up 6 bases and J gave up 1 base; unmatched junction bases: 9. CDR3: CSAPLAGTLQETQYF. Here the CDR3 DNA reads TGCAGTGCCCCCCTAGCGGGAACCCTCCAAGAGACCCAGTACTTC.

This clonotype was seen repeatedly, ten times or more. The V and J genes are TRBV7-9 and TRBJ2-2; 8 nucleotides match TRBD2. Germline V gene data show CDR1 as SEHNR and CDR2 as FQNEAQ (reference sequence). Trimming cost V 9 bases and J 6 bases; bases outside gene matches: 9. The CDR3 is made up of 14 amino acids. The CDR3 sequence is CARAGEREAGELFF. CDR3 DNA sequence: TGTGCCAGAGCGGGGGAGCGGGAAGCCGGGGAGCTGTTTTTT. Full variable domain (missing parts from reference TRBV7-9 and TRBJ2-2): DTGVSQNPRHKITKRGQNVTFRCDPISEHNRLYWYRQTLGQGPEFLTYFQNEAQLEKSRLLSDRFSAERPKGSFSTLEIQRTEQGDSAMYLCARAGEREAGELFFGEGSRLTVL.

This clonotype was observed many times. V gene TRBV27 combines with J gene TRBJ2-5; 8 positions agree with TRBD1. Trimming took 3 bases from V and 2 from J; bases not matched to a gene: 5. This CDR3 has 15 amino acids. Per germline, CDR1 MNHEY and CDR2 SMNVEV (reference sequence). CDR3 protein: CASSFVTGVQETQYF. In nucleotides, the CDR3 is TGTGCCAGCAGTTTCGTGACAGGGGTTCAAGAGACCCAGTACTTC.

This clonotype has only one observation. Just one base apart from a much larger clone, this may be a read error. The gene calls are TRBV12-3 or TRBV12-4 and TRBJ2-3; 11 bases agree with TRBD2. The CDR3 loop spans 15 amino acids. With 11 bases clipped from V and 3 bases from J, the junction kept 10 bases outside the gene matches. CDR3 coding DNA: TGTGCCGGCACTTTGGGACTAGCGGAAACAGATACGCAGTATTTT. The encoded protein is CAGTLGLAETDTQYF.

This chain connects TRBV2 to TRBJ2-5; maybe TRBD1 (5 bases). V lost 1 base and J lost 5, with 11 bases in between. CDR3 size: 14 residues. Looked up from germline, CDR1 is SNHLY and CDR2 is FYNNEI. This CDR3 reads CASSEGAGWETQYF. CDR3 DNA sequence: TGTGCCAGCAGTGAAGGGGCAGGGTGGGAGACCCAGTACTTC.

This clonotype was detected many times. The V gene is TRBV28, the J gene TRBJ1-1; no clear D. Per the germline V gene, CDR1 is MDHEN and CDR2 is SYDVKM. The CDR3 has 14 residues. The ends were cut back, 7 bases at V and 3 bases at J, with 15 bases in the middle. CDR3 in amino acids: CASTLRTVDTEAFF. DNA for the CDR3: TGTGCCAGCACCCTCAGGACGGTCGACACTGAAGCTTTCTTT.

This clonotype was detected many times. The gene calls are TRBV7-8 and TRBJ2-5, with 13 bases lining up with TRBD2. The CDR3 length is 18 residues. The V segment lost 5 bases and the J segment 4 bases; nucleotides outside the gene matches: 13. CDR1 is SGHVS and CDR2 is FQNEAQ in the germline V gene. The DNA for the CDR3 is TGTGCCAGCAGCCCGTCCCGGACTAGCGGGAGAGAGGGAGAGACCCAGTACTTC. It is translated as CASSPSRTSGREGETQYF.

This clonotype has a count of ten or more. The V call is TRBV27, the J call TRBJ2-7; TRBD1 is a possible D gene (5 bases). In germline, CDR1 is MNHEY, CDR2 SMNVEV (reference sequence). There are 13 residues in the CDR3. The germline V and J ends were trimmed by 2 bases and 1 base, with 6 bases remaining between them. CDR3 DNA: TGTGCCAGCAGTTTAAGGGGATCCTACGAGCAGTACTTC. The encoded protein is CASSLRGSYEQYF.

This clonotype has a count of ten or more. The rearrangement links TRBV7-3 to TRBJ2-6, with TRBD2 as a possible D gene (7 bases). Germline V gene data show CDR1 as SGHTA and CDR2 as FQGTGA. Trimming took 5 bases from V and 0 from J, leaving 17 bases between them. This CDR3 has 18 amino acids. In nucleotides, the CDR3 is TGTGCCAGCAGCCCGATGGGGGGGGCGTTCTCTGGGGCCAACGTCCTGACTTTC. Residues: CASSPMGGAFSGANVLTF.

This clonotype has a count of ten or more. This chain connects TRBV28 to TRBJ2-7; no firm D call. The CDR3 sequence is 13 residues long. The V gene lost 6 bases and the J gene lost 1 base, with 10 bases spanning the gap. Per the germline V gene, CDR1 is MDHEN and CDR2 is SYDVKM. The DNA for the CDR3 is TGTGCCAGCAGCCCCAACCCGTCCTACGAGCAGTACTTC. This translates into CASSPNPSYEQYF. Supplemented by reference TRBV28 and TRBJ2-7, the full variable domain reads DVKVTQSSRYLVKRTGEKVFLECVQDMDHENMFWYRQDPGLGLRLIYFSYDVKMKEKGDIPEGYSVSREKKERFSLILESASTNQTSMYLCASSPNPSYEQYFGPGTRLTVT.

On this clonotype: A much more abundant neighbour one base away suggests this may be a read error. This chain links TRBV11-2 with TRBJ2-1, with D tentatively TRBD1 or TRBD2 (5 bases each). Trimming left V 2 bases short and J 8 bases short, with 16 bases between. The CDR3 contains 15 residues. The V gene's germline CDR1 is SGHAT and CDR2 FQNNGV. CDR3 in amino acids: CASSLHSGSYDEQFF. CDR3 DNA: TGTGCCAGCAGCTTACATTCAGGGAGTTACGATGAGCAGTTCTTC.

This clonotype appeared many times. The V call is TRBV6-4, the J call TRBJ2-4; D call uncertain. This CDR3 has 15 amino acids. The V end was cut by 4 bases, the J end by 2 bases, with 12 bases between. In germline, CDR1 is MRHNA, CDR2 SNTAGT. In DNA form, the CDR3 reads TGTGCCAGCAGTGCCCTGGAGACACCCAAAAACATTCAGTACTTC. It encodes CASSALETPKNIQYF.

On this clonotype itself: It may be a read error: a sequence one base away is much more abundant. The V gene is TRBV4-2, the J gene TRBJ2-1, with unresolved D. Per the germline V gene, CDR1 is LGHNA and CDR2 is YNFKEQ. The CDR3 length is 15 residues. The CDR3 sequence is CASSQDWSANNEQLF. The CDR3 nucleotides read TGTGCCAGCAGCCAAGACTGGAGCGCGAACAATGAGCAGCTCTTC.

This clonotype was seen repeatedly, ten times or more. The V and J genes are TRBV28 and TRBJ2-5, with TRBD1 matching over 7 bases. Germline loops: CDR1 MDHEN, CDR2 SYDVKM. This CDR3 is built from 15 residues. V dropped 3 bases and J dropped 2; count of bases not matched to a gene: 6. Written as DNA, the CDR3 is TGTGCCAGCAGTTTGGGGACAGATATACAAGAGACCCAGTACTTC. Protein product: CASSLGTDIQETQYF.

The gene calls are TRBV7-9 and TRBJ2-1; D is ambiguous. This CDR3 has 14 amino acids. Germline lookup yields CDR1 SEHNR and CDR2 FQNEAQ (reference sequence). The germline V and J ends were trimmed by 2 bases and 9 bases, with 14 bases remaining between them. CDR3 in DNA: TGTGCCAGCAGCTTAACTGAGGTAACGGGTGAGCAGTTCTTC. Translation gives CASSLTEVTGEQFF.

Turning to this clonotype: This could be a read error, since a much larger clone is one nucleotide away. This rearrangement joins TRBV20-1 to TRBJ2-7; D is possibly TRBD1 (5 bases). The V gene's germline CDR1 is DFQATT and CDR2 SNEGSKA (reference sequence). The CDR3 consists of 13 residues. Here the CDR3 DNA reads TGCTGTGCTAGGGGTCTCGACAGCTACGAGCAGTACTTC. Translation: CCARGLDSYEQYF.

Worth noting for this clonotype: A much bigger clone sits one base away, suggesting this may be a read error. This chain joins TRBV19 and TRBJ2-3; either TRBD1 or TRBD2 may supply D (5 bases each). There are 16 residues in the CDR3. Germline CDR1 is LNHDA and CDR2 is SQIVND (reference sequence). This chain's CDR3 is CASSIGGGPYTGTQYF. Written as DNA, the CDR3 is TGTGCCAGTAGTATAGGTGGCGGGCCATACACAGGTACGCAGTATTTT.

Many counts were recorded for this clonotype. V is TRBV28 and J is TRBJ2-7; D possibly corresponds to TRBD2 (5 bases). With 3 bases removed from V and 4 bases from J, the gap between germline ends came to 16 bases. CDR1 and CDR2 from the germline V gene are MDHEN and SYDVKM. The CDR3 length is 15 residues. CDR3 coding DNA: TGTGCCAGCAGTTTGGGCTCGAGCGGAGGTTACGAGCAGTACTTC. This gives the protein CASSLGSSGGYEQYF. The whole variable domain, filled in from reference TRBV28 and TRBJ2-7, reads DVKVTQSSRYLVKRTGEKVFLECVQDMDHENMFWYRQDPGLGLRLIYFSYDVKMKEKGDIPEGYSVSREKKERFSLILESASTNQTSMYLCASSLGSSGGYEQYFGPGTRLTVT.

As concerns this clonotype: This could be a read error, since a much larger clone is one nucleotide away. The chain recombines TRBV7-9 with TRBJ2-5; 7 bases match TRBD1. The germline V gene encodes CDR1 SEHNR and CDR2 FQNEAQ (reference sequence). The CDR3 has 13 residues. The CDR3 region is CASSSGQQGTQYF. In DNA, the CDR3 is TGTGCCAGCAGCTCGGGACAGCAAGGGACCCAGTACTTC.

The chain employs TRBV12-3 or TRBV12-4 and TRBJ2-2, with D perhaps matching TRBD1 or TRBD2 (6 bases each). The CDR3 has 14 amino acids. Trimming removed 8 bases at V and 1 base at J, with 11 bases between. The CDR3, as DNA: TGTGCCAGCGGTAGGGGGGAGAACACCGGGGAGCTGTTTTTT. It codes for CASGRGENTGELFF.

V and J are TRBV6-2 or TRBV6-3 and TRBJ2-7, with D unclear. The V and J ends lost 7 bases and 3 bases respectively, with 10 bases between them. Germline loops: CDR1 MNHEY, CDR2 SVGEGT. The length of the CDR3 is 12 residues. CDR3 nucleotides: TGTGCCAGCACCAATGGAATCTACGAGCAGTACTTC. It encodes CASTNGIYEQYF.

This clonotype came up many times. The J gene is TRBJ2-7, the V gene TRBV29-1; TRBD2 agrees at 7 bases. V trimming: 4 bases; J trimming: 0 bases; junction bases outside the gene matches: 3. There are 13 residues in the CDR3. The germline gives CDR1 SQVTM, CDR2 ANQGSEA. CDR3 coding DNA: TGCAGCGTTGGCGGGGGAAGCTCCTACGAGCAGTACTTC. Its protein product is CSVGGGSSYEQYF.

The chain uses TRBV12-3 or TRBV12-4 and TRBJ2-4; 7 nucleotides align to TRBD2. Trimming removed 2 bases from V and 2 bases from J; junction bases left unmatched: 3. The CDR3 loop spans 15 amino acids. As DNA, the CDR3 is TGTGCCAGCAGTTTAACGGGGGGTCCCAAAAACATTCAGTACTTC. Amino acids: CASSLTGGPKNIQYF.

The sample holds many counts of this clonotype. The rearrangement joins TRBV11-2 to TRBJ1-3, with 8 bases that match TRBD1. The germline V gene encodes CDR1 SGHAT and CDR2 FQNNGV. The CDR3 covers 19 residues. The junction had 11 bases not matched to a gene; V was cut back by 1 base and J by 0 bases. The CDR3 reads CASSLVYGTGALSGNTIYF. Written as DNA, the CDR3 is TGTGCCAGCAGCTTAGTCTACGGGACAGGTGCCCTCTCTGGAAACACCATATATTTT. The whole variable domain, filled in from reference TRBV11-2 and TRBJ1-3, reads EAGVAQSPRYKIIEKRQSVAFWCNPISGHATLYWYQQILGQGPKLLIQFQNNGVVDDSQLPKDRFSAERLKGVDSTLKIQPAKLEDSAVYLCASSLVYGTGALSGNTIYFGEGSWLTVV.

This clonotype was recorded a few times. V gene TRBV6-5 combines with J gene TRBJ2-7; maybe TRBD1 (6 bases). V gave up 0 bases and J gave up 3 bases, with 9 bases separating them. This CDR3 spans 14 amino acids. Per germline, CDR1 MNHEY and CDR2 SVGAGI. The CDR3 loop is CASSYSGQNYEQYF. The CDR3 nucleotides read TGTGCCAGCAGTTACTCGGGACAAAACTACGAGCAGTACTTC.

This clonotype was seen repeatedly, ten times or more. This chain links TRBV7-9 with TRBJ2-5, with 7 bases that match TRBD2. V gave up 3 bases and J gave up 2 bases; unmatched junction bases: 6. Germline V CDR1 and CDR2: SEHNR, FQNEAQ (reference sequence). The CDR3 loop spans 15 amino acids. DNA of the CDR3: TGTGCCAGCAGCTTTTTCGGGGGGTATCAAGAGACCCAGTACTTC. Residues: CASSFFGGYQETQYF.

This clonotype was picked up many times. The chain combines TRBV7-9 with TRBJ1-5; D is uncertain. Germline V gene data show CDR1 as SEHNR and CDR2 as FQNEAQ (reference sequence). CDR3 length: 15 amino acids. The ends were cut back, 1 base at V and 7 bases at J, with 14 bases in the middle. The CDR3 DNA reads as TGTGCCAGCAGCTTAGACAAGGGATTTGGACAGCCCCAGCATTTT. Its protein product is CASSLDKGFGQPQHF.

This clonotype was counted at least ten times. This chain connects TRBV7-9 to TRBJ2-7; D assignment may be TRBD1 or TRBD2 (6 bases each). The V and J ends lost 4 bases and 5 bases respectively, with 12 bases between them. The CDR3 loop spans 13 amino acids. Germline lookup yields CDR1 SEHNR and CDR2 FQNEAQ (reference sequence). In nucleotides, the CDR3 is TGTGCCAGCAGCTGGCCGAGGGGGGACGAGCAGTACTTC. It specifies CASSWPRGDEQYF.

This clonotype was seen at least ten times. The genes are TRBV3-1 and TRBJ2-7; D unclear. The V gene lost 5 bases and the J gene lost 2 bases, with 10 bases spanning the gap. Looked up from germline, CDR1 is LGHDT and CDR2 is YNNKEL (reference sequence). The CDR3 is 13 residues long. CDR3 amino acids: CASSAGSAYEQYF. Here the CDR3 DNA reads TGTGCCAGCAGCGCTGGTTCCGCCTACGAGCAGTACTTC.

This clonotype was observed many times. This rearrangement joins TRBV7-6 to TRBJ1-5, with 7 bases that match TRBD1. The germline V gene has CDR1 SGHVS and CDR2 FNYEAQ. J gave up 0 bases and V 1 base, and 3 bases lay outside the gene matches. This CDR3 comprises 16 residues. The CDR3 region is CASSLGQGGSNQPQHF. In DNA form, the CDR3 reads TGTGCCAGCAGCTTAGGACAGGGAGGTAGCAATCAGCCCCAGCATTTT.